This T cell receptor beta chain comes out of a study of T-cell reconstitution after alpha-beta-depleted transplantation in children. TCRbeta library preparation incorporated unique molecular identifiers. TCRdb reprocessed the PCR reads via MiXCR and lists one record per CDR3 protein. Here the sample spans some 200,000 distinct CDR3 sequences, around 7.7% being singletons. Germline V gene lookup returns CDR1 ENHRY and CDR2 SYGVKD. This CDR3 is 13 amino acids long. Unmatched junction bases numbered 2, after V lost 6 bases and J lost 2 bases. This receptor was identified in a male patient aged 2-10 years who had a stem cell transplant for acute myeloid leukemia, so the T cells may come from the graft donor. The chain couples TRBV10-3 to TRBJ2-5, with TRBD1 identical over 8 bases. Sequenced material: PBMCs, mostly from graft donor cells, taken 360 days after TCRalphabeta/CD19-depleted stem cell transplant. DNA of the CDR3: TGTGCCATCAGACGACAGGGGCAAGAGACCCAGTACTTC. It translates to CAIRRQGQETQYF.